The 15 T cell receptor beta chains listed next were all sequenced from one sample in a study of T cells in localized non-small cell lung cancer. Profiling relied on immunoSEQ multiplex PCR, and the TCRdb table lists in-frame clones only, not all of them. Among about 52,000 clones listed, around 84% were seen once. The source was PBMCs, collected before any cancer treatment. The receptors derive from a female donor with stage II lung adenocarcinoma.

The CDR3 DNA sequence: TGCGCCAGCAGCCAAGATCATCCCAGCACCGGGGAGCTGTTTTTT. It encodes CASSQDHPSTGELFF. The J gene is TRBJ2-2, the V gene TRBV4-1; D is unclear. V shed 0 bases and J shed 4 bases, with 9 bases lying between them. The germline gives CDR1 MGHRA, CDR2 YSYEKL. The CDR3 runs to 15 residues.

V is TRBV19 and J is TRBJ1-2; D is perhaps TRBD1 (6 bases). The ends were cut back, 4 bases at V and 1 base at J, with 16 bases in the middle. Germline V gene sequence: CDR1 LNHDA, CDR2 SQIVND (reference sequence). The CDR3 is 16 residues long. The CDR3 loop reads CASSKGGPPLNYGYTF. The DNA of the CDR3 is TGTGCCAGTAGTAAGGGGGGTCCTCCCCTTAACTATGGCTACACCTTC. Full variable domain (outside the CDR3, taken from reference TRBV19 and TRBJ1-2): DGGITQSPKYLFRKEGQNVTLSCEQNLNHDAMYWYRQDPGQGLRLIYYSQIVNDFQKGDIAEGYSVSREKKESFPLTVTSAQKNPTAFYLCASSKGGPPLNYGYTFGSGTRLTVV.

The chain joins TRBV27 to TRBJ1-1; TRBD1 agrees at 9 bases. CDR1 and CDR2 from the germline V gene are MNHEY and SMNVEV (reference sequence). This CDR3 contains 13 residues. J gave up 5 bases and V 6 bases, and 4 bases lay outside the gene matches. This CDR3 reads CASSGTGRTEAFF. CDR3 nucleotide sequence: TGTGCCAGCAGCGGGACAGGGCGGACTGAAGCTTTCTTT.

The chain combines TRBV5-6 with TRBJ1-5, with D perhaps TRBD1 (5 bases). Germline CDR1 reads SGHDT; CDR2 reads YYEEEE. V lost 4 bases to trimming and J lost 2 bases, with 13 bases between them. The CDR3 totals 15 residues. The CDR3 protein is CASSRGWEGNQPQHF. CDR3 DNA sequence: TGTGCCAGCAGCCGGGGGTGGGAGGGCAATCAGCCCCAGCATTTT.

The chain couples TRBV12-5 to TRBJ1-5, with unresolved D. Deletions cut 1 base from V and 5 bases from J, with 0 bases between. This CDR3 is built from 11 residues. The germline V gene encodes CDR1 LGHNT and CDR2 FRNRAP. The CDR3 region has the DNA TGTGCTAGTGGTTTGGATCAGCCCCAGCATTTT. Translating gives CASGLDQPQHF. Complete variable domain (other parts from reference TRBV12-5 and TRBJ1-5): DARVTQTPRHKVTEMGQEVTMRCQPILGHNTVFWYRQTMMQGLELLAYFRNRAPLDDSGMPKDRFSAEMPDATLATLKIQPSEPRDSAVYFCASGLDQPQHFGDGTRLSIL.

The V gene is TRBV11-2, the J gene TRBJ1-5, with a tentative D call TRBD1 (5 bases). CDR1 is SGHAT, CDR2 FQNNGV, per germline. Trimming cost V 4 bases and J 2 bases, with 6 bases left between them. The CDR3 sequence is 13 residues long. CDR3 coding DNA: TGTGCCAGCAGCTGGGGGGGCAATCAGCCCCAGCATTTT. This codes for CASSWGGNQPQHF.

The chain carries TRBV27 and TRBJ1-5; D gene unclear. CDR3 length: 13 amino acids. V was pared by 7 bases and J by 6 bases, with 13 bases between. Germline V gene lookup returns CDR1 MNHEY and CDR2 SMNVEV (reference sequence). The CDR3 nucleotides are TGTGCCAGCACTCATCAAATGGGTCAGCCCCAGCATTTT. Amino acids: CASTHQMGQPQHF.

This rearrangement joins TRBV19 to TRBJ2-1; 13 bases line up with TRBD2. With 3 bases clipped from V and 10 bases from J, the junction kept 12 bases outside the gene matches. Per the germline V gene, CDR1 is LNHDA and CDR2 is SQIVND (reference sequence). CDR3 length: 17 amino acids. For the CDR3, the DNA is TGTGCCAGTAGTATCCCCTCATGGACTAGCGGGGGCTACGAGCAGTTCTTC. This sequence encodes CASSIPSWTSGGYEQFF.

V usage is TRBV6-6 and J usage is TRBJ1-6, with D unresolved. The germline V and J ends were trimmed by 4 bases and 7 bases, with 14 bases remaining between them. The CDR3 consists of 15 residues. CDR1 and CDR2 (germline): MNHNY, SVGAGI (reference sequence). This CDR3 reads CASSSQVNENSPLHF. The CDR3 region has the DNA TGTGCCAGCAGTTCTCAGGTTAATGAGAATTCACCCCTCCACTTT.

The genes are TRBV6-1 and TRBJ1-6; possible D gene TRBD1, 5 bases. There are 14 residues in the CDR3. Trimming took off 2 bases at V and 8 bases at J, with 10 bases between the two ends. Germline CDR1 and CDR2: MNHNS and SASEGT. The CDR3 region has the DNA TGTGCCAGCAGTGAAACGACAGCCCATTCACCCCTCCACTTT. Protein sequence: CASSETTAHSPLHF.

The CDR3 nucleotides read TGCGCCAGCAGCTTGAGGCAGGGAGCTCTCGAGCAGTACTTC. As protein: CASSLRQGALEQYF. V usage is TRBV5-1 and J usage is TRBJ2-7, with D perhaps assigned TRBD1 or TRBD2 (5 bases each). CDR3 size: 14 residues. CDR1 and CDR2 from the germline V gene are SGHRS and YFSETQ. V was clipped by 1 base and J by 6 bases, with 14 bases between them.

V usage is TRBV6-1 and J usage is TRBJ2-7; D gene ambiguous. Trimming left V 11 bases short and J 1 base short, with 15 bases between. Germline CDR1 is MNHNS and CDR2 is SASEGT. The CDR3 is made up of 13 amino acids. The CDR3 loop reads CASGRRASYEQYF. CDR3 bases: TGTGCCTCAGGAAGGCGAGCTTCCTACGAGCAGTACTTC.

The chain carries TRBV10-3 and TRBJ2-2; perhaps TRBD2 as D (6 bases). The CDR3 sequence is 13 residues long. In germline, CDR1 is ENHRY, CDR2 SYGVKD. The germline V and J ends were trimmed by 8 bases and 3 bases, with 10 bases remaining between them. The CDR3 sequence is CAIVSGDTGELFF. CDR3 sequence (DNA): TGTGCCATCGTTTCGGGGGACACCGGGGAGCTGTTTTTT.

CDR3 in amino acids: CASSPIAGLNTEAFF. DNA of the CDR3: TGTGCCAGCAGCCCTATTGCAGGGCTGAACACTGAAGCTTTCTTT. J is TRBJ1-1 and V is TRBV9; D might be TRBD1 (5 bases). The length of the CDR3 is 15 residues. Per the germline V gene, CDR1 is SGDLS and CDR2 is YYNGEE. The V end lost 4 bases, the J end lost 0 bases, and 13 bases lay between the germline ends.

The gene calls are TRBV18 and TRBJ2-3, with no clear D. Germline V gene data show CDR1 as KGHSH and CDR2 as LQKENI. This CDR3 is built from 15 residues. V lost 2 bases and J lost 0, with 9 bases in between. In nucleotides, the CDR3 is TGTGCCAGCTCACCAGTCGGTGGTAGCACAGATACGCAGTATTTT. Protein sequence: CASSPVGGSTDTQYF.